These 2 T cell receptor beta chains came from one sample sequenced in a study of blood T cells in healthy people across ages. With a J-beta primer mix and a sample-barcoded 5' primer, a second PCR ran about 7 to 12 cycles. TCRdb recomputed calls from the 5' RACE reads with MiXCR, one row per CDR3 protein. The repertoire holds fewer than 1.5 million distinct CDR3 sequences, 42% seen once, with 7% to 9% in the top ten. The specimen sequenced was blood. These receptors were collected from a woman younger than 30 in good health.

The chain couples TRBV4-2 to TRBJ1-2; 8 nucleotides align to TRBD1. The germline V gene encodes CDR1 LGHNA and CDR2 YNFKEQ. The CDR3 has 14 amino acids. V lost 3 bases to trimming and J lost 8 bases; unmatched junction nucleotides: 8. CDR3 region: CASSQADRESGYTF. The CDR3, as DNA: TGTGCCAGCAGCCAGGCGGACAGGGAGTCGGGCTACACCTTC.

The chain recombines TRBV5-5 with TRBJ2-1, with 7 bases lining up with TRBD2. Germline V gene lookup returns CDR1 SGHKS and CDR2 YYEKEE (reference sequence). CDR3 size: 15 residues. V dropped 0 bases and J dropped 2; count of bases not matched to a gene: 2. CDR3 sequence reads: CASSLALAAYNEQFF. In DNA, the CDR3 is TGTGCCAGCAGCTTGGCGCTAGCGGCCTACAATGAGCAGTTCTTC.